These T cell receptor beta chains were read from a single sample in a study of CD8+ T cells in alopecia areata. Clones were sequenced by immunoSEQ multiplex PCR, and TCRdb holds only the in-frame ones, with some missing. The table includes about 190,000 clones, about three fifths detected once. The sequences come from CD4+ T cells sorted from blood, collected at week 4, from a patient treated with tofacitinib. The receptors shown here come from a human donor with alopecia areata. Each CDR3 is given with its conserved first and last residue. Each record gives: V gene, CDR3 protein.

V: TRBV2
CDR3: CASSGQGARNTEAFF

V: TRBV27
CDR3: CASSYGQYYEQYF

V: TRBV30
CDR3: CAWAPSPGQGKAFF

V: TRBV4-3
CDR3: CASSSPGERGDEQFF

V: TRBV7-2
CDR3: CASSLLGVGRPNQPQHF

V: TRBV7-9
CDR3: CASGANYGYTF

V: TRBV7-8
CDR3: CASSTRDTRRETQYF

V: TRBV29-1
CDR3: CSAFSGGSVNTEAFF

V: TRBV5-6
CDR3: CASSQDGHSSYEQYF

V: TRBV5-4
CDR3: CASRSDRDLYQETQYF

V: TRBV30
CDR3: CAWSRQGGTEAFF

V: TRBV19
CDR3: CASSASPDTQYF

V: TRBV2
CDR3: CASSVGLHSRETQYF

V: TRBV19
CDR3: CASSIRGQETQYF

V: TRBV15
CDR3: CATGTSYNEQFF

V: TRBV18
CDR3: CASSPSGGEQYF

V: TRBV2
CDR3: CASSEAPIWDTDTQYF

V: TRBV29-1
CDR3: CSLHGDNQETQYF

V: TRBV6-5
CDR3: CASSRDPTDTQYF

V: TRBV6-6
CDR3: CASRQGAGDTQYF

V: TRBV2
CDR3: CASSESGFGSYEQYF

V: TRBV7-9
CDR3: CASSLKSGYTF

V: TRBV5-1
CDR3: CASSLGTAGGWTEAFF

V: TRBV25-1
CDR3: CASSVSGTGLNEQFF

V: TRBV4-2
CDR3: CASSQKGAGPDEQYF

V: TRBV25-1
CDR3: CASSPPGQGLETQYF

V: TRBV2
CDR3: CASSPITSTDTQYF

V: TRBV2
CDR3: CASSASGGAGETQYF

V: TRBV29-1
CDR3: CSVMGHQALSTDTQYF

V: TRBV30
CDR3: CAWTRTYQETQYF

V: TRBV7-9
CDR3: CASSLALARETQYF

V: TRBV4-3
CDR3: CASSPAHQREQFF

V: TRBV5-6
CDR3: CASSSRDSILDQPQHF

V: TRBV5-4
CDR3: CASSLVTGNEQFF

V: TRBV30
CDR3: CATSGSGGQETQYF

V: TRBV9
CDR3: CASRGDRAEAFF

V: TRBV4-3
CDR3: CASSQDQATPAQYF

V: TRBV13
CDR3: CASSFTDRSYEQYF

V: TRBV30
CDR3: CAWRDGFNTEAFF

V: TRBV5-1
CDR3: CASARSSGEQEQYF

V: TRBV10-3
CDR3: CAISDAGGAYEQYF

V: TRBV7-2
CDR3: CASSLASGTANYGYTF

V: TRBV2
CDR3: CATASGGNNEQFF

V: TRBV5-4
CDR3: CASSSSSGTGLSGANVLTF

V: TRBV2
CDR3: CASQDRVHEQYF

V: TRBV6-5
CDR3: CASSYSLGIGYTF

V: TRBV7-2
CDR3: CASSPTRGPMGTEAFF

V: TRBV6-6
CDR3: CASSTSGGALIGELFF

V: TRBV30
CDR3: CAWMRQQNTEAFF